This entry is about one TCR beta chain. Its antigen is still unknown. Genomic DNA, the template, was used for profiling of the TCR beta VDJ and CDR3. TCRdb passed the reads through MiXCR, listing each CDR3 protein once. The data show hundreds of thousands of distinct CDR3 sequences, 60% to 80% seen once. This sample was taken from a study of CD8+CD57+ T cells in acquired aplastic anemia. About the research overall: Yields of DNA that came from sorted CD4+ and CD8+ cells averaged approximately 3.5 ug. Broader study findings: Around 29 CD8+ CDR3 sequences were shared between patients and controls. Patients versus controls showed no significant CD8+ Simpson's diversity difference.

This CDR3 region has 16 residues. V lost 8 bases to trimming and J lost 9 bases; unmatched junction nucleotides: 17. From germline, CDR1 is SGHNT and CDR2 YENEEA. The sequence came from a human donor in good health, serving as a control. V usage is TRBV11-3 and J usage is TRBJ2-5, with 11 positions matching TRBD1. Sequencing was carried out using sorted CD4+, CD8+, or CD8+CD57+ T cells (not recorded which) from PBMCs. CDR3 region: CASGQGASDSNQPQYF. The CDR3 coding sequence is TGTGCCAGCGGACAGGGGGCATCCGATAGCAATCAGCCCCAGTACTTC.